What follows describes a single T cell receptor (beta chain). CDR3 size: 14 residues. Germline loops: CDR1 LNHNV, CDR2 YYDKDF (reference sequence). V gave up 4 bases and J gave up 0 bases, with 9 bases separating them. This entry comes from a study of T-cell reconstitution after alpha-beta-depleted transplantation in children. Construction of the TCRbeta library involved unique molecular identifiers. TCRdb ran MiXCR on the PCR reads and lists one entry per CDR3 protein. The table has approximately 510,000 distinct CDR3 sequences, approximately 20% seen once. This chain joins TRBV15 and TRBJ1-1, with D unresolved. The material sequenced was PBMCs from the stem cell graft donor, taken from the stem cell graft. The receptor was derived from a human donor who donated a stem cell graft to a child with acute lymphoblastic leukemia. In DNA form, the CDR3 reads TGTGCCACCAGCACGACACCTATGAACACTGAAGCTTTCTTT. Residues: CATSTTPMNTEAFF.